A selection of T cell receptor beta chains follows, all from one sample in a study of OX40 agonist ivuxolimab in advanced cancers. Produced via immunoSEQ multiplex PCR; TCRdb's table is partial and in-frame only. The data hold 29,000 or so clones, with roughly 92% observed a single time. Sequenced material: CD4+ or CD8+ T cells sorted from blood, taken in a trial of the OX40 agonist ivuxolimab. Source of these receptors: an adult with an advanced solid tumor such as melanoma, head and neck, liver or kidney cancer. Each CDR3 is given with its conserved first and last residue. Fields, in order: J gene, D gene, clone size, V gene, CDR3 DNA, CDR3 protein. The D gene is left open where the match is weak. A clone size is listed for some rows: how often the clone was seen (once, few, many), or a class if it is expanded.

>TRBJ1-6|NA|NA|TRBV5-6
TGTGCCAGCAGCCCCGGGGGGTCGGCCTCACCCCTCCACTTT
CASSPGGSASPLHF
>TRBJ2-1|NA|NA|TRBV29-1
TGCAGCGTTGTGGACCGGTACAATGAGCAGTTCTTC
CSVVDRYNEQFF
>TRBJ1-4|NA|NA|TRBV6-1
TGTGCCAGCAGTGAAAGTAGTGAGGGTATTAGGGAAAAACTGTTTTTT
CASSESSEGIREKLFF
>TRBJ2-7|NA|NA|TRBV15
TGTGCCACCGGGATTAGCGGTATGTCCTACGAGCAGTACTTC
CATGISGMSYEQYF
>TRBJ2-7|TRBD2|NA|TRBV10-3
TGTGCCATCAGCGTTCAGCGGGAGAGGTACGAGCAGTACTTC
CAISVQRERYEQYF
>TRBJ1-2|NA|medium-sized|TRBV6-6
TGTGCCAGCAGTTATACGGCCGGGGGTTTCTATGGCTACACCTTC
CASSYTAGGFYGYTF
>TRBJ2-7|TRBD1|few|TRBV20-1
TGCAGTGCTAGAGACTGGACAGGGTGGTACTTC
CSARDWTGWYF
>TRBJ2-7|NA|NA|TRBV7-2
TGTGCCAGCAGCGTCTCCTACGAGCAGTACTTC
CASSVSYEQYF
>TRBJ2-7|TRBD2|NA|TRBV27
TGTGCCAGCCAGGTTAGCGGGAGATCCGAGCAGTACTTC
CASQVSGRSEQYF
>TRBJ2-3|TRBD2|once|TRBV11-2
TGTGCCAGCAGCCCTAGCGGGGGGGGAGCAGATACGCAGTATTTT
CASSPSGGGADTQYF
>TRBJ2-3|NA|NA|TRBV20-1
TGCAGTGCCTACTTAGGGGATACGCAGTATTTT
CSAYLGDTQYF
>TRBJ1-5|TRBD1|NA|TRBV6-5
TGTGCCAGCAGCCGTACAGGGGGAGGCAATCAGCCCCAGCATTTT
CASSRTGGGNQPQHF
>TRBJ1-6|TRBD1|NA|TRBV28
TGTGCCAGCAGACCTACAGGGGAATGGTTCGGGAATTCACCCCTCCACTTT
CASRPTGEWFGNSPLHF
>TRBJ1-1|NA|NA|TRBV7-8
TGTGCCAGCAGCTTAACACAGGAGTACACTGAAGCTTTCTTT
CASSLTQEYTEAFF
>TRBJ2-5|NA|NA|TRBV13
TGTGCCAGCAGCAACCAAGAGACCCAGTACTTC
CASSNQETQYF
>TRBJ1-1|NA|NA|TRBV19
TGTGCCAGTAGTATAGGAACTCGGGGATTGAACACTGAAGCTTTCTTT
CASSIGTRGLNTEAFF
>TRBJ1-5|NA|NA|TRBV7-8
TGTGCCAGCAGCCAGGAAGACATCGTCGTTCGCCCCCAGCATTTT
CASSQEDIVVRPQHF
>TRBJ2-7|NA|few|TRBV14
TGTGCCAGCAGCCAAGCGAACTACGAGCAGTACTTC
CASSQANYEQYF
>TRBJ2-2|TRBD2|NA|TRBV4-3
TGCGCCAGCGCCGGTACAGCGGGAGATGCCACCGGGGAGCTGTTTTTT
CASAGTAGDATGELFF
>TRBJ2-3|NA|NA|TRBV14
TGTGCCAGCAGCCCCGGGACGGCTTTCTTGTATACGCAGTATTTT
CASSPGTAFLYTQYF
>TRBJ2-1|NA|NA|TRBV12-2
TGTGCAAGTAGGCCTAGCGGGAGTAGATCCAATGAGCAGTTCTTC
CASRPSGSRSNEQFF
>TRBJ1-1|TRBD1|NA|TRBV27
TGTGCCAGCAGAAAAGGTCCGGGACAGGGGATCCGTGAAGCTTTCTTT
CASRKGPGQGIREAFF
>TRBJ2-1|NA|NA|TRBV27
TGTGCCAGCAGCTTTAGCTCCTACAATGAGCAGTTCTTC
CASSFSSYNEQFF
>TRBJ1-5|NA|NA|TRBV9
TGTGCCAGCAGCCCGGGGGACGCTCAGCCCCAGCATTTT
CASSPGDAQPQHF
>TRBJ1-5|NA|NA|TRBV10-3
TGCGCCATCAGTGAATCCCCGCAGCCCCAGCATTTT
CAISESPQPQHF
>TRBJ2-1|NA|once|TRBV7-6
TGTGCCAGCAGCTTAGTGGCAGAAACCTACAATGAGCAGTTCTTC
CASSLVAETYNEQFF
>TRBJ1-6|NA|NA|TRBV19
TGTGCCAGTACGCCTGGGGCAGGTGACTCCTATAATTCACCCCTCCACTTT
CASTPGAGDSYNSPLHF
>TRBJ2-3|NA|NA|TRBV21-1
TGTGCCAGCAATACAGGACCACTGGGCACAGATACGCAGTATTTT
CASNTGPLGTDTQYF
>TRBJ1-1|NA|NA|TRBV7-9
TGTGCCAGCAGCTTAGCGCTTGGACCCAGGGGCACTGAAGCTTTCTTT
CASSLALGPRGTEAFF
>TRBJ2-2|TRBD1|NA|TRBV7-9
TGTGCCAGCAGCTCCGGGACAGGGCCTTTCGCGAACACCGGGGAGCTGTTTTTT
CASSSGTGPFANTGELFF
>TRBJ2-1|TRBD2|NA|TRBV27
TGTGCCAGCAGTTTCCGACTAGCGTTGAATGAGCAGTTCTTC
CASSFRLALNEQFF
>TRBJ2-5|NA|NA|TRBV5-5
TGTGCCAGCAGCTTTAACCTAGCGTGGGAGACCCAGTACTTC
CASSFNLAWETQYF
>TRBJ1-5|TRBD1|NA|TRBV27
TGTGCCAGCAGTCATTGGACAGGTGGTTATAGCAATCAGCCCCAGCATTTT
CASSHWTGGYSNQPQHF
>TRBJ1-2|TRBD1|NA|TRBV5-8
TGTGCCAGCAGCCCGGGGACAGAACGCCTCTATGGCTACACCTTC
CASSPGTERLYGYTF
>TRBJ2-7|TRBD1|NA|TRBV19
TGTGCCAGTAGTATAGGAGGGACAGGCTACGAGCAGTACTTC
CASSIGGTGYEQYF
>TRBJ2-7|TRBD1|NA|TRBV30
TGTGCCTGGAGTCCCGGGACAGGGGTGAACGAGCAGTACTTC
CAWSPGTGVNEQYF
>TRBJ1-1|NA|NA|TRBV5-1
TGCGCCAGCAGCTTGGAGAAGAAACCGGGACGTATGAACACTGAAGCTTTCTTT
CASSLEKKPGRMNTEAFF
>TRBJ1-6|NA|NA|TRBV4-1
TGCGCCAGCAGCCCTTGGTCCGGGACGGCTAATAATTCACCCCTCCACTTT
CASSPWSGTANNSPLHF
>TRBJ2-7|NA|NA|TRBV30
TGTGCCTGGAGGGGGGACGGAGGCGAGCAGTACTTC
CAWRGDGGEQYF
>TRBJ2-7|NA|NA|TRBV6-5
TGTGCCAGCAGCCTCCAGGAGGGCCCCGAGCAGTACTTC
CASSLQEGPEQYF
>TRBJ2-1|NA|NA|TRBV5-1
TGCGCCAGCAGCCAGATGGGTGAGCAGTTCTTC
CASSQMGEQFF
>TRBJ2-2|NA|NA|TRBV13
TGTGCCAGCAGCTTAGTTTGGTCCAGGGGTGGCACCGGGGAGCTGTTTTTT
CASSLVWSRGGTGELFF
>TRBJ1-6|NA|NA|TRBV27
TGTGCCAGCAGTTTATCGACTGTCAGCTCCTATAATTCACCCCTCCACTTT
CASSLSTVSSYNSPLHF
>TRBJ2-2|TRBD1|NA|TRBV13
TGTGCCAGCAGCCCCAGGACAGGGTTAACCGGGGAGCTGTTTTTT
CASSPRTGLTGELFF
>TRBJ2-7|NA|NA|TRBV6-6
TGTGCCAGCAGTTATTTCGAGGGGCTCTACGAGCAGTACTTC
CASSYFEGLYEQYF
>TRBJ2-1|TRBD2|NA|TRBV19
TGTGCCAGTAGTATAGGCGGGGGGACCTCCTACAATGAGCAGTTCTTC
CASSIGGGTSYNEQFF
>TRBJ1-5|TRBD1|NA|TRBV7-9
TGTGCCAGCACCGGACAGGGGGAGAGTCAGCCCCAGCATTTT
CASTGQGESQPQHF
>TRBJ1-2|NA|NA|TRBV7-9
TGTGCCAGCAGCTTCTCTACAGGGTGGGGCGGCTACACCTTC
CASSFSTGWGGYTF
>TRBJ1-1|NA|NA|TRBV11-2
TGTGCCAGCAGCTTGGGGGGCAGAATGAACACTGAAGCTTTCTTT
CASSLGGRMNTEAFF
>TRBJ1-6|TRBD1|NA|TRBV9
TGTGCCAGCAGCGTAGAGGGGAGACAGGGGGCTAATTCACCCCTCCACTTT
CASSVEGRQGANSPLHF